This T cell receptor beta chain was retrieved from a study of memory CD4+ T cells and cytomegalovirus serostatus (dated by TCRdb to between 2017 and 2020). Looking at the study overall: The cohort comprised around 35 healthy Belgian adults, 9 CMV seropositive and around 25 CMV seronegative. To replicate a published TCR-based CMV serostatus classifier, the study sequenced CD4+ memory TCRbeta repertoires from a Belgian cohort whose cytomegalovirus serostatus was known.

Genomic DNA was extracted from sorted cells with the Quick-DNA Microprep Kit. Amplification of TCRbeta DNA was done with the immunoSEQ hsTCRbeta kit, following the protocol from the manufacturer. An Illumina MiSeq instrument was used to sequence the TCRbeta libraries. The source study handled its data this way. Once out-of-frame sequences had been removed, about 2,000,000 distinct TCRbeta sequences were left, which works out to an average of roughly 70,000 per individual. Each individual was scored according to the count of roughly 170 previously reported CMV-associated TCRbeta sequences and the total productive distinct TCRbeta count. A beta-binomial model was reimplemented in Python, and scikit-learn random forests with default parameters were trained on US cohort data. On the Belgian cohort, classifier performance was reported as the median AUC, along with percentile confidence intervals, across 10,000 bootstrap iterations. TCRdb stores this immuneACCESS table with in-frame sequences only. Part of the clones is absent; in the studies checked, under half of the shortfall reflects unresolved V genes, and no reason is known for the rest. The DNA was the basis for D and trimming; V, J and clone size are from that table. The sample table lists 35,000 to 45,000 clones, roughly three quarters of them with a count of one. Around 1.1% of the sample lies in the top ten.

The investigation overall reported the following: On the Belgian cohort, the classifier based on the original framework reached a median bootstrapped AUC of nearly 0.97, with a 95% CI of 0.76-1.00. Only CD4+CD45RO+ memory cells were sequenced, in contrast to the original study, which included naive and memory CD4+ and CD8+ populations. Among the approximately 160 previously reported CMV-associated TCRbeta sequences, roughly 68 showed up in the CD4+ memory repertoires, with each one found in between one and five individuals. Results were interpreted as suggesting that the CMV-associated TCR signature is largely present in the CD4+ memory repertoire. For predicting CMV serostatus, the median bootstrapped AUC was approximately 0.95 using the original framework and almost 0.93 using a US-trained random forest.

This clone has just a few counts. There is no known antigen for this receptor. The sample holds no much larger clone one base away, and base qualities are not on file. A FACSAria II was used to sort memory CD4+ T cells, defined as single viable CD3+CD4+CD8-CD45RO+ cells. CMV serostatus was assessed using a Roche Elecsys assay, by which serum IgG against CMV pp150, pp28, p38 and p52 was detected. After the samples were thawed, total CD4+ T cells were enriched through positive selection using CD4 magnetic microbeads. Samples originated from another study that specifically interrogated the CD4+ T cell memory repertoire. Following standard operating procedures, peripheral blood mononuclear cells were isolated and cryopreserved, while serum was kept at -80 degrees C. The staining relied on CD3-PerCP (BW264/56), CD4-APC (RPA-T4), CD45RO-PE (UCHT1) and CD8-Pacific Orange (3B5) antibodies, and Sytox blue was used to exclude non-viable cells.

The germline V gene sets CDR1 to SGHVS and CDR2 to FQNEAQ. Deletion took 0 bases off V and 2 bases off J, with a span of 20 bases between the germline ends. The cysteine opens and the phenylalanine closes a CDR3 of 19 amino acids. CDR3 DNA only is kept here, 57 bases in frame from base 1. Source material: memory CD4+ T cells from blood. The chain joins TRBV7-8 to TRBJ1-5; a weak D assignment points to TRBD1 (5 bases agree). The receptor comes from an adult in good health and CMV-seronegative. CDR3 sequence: CASSLAPLQGGTRNQPQHF. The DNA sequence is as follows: TGTGCCAGCAGCTTAGCACCTCTGCAAGGAGGGACGCGCAATCAGCCCCAGCATTTT.